The next 5 T cell receptor beta chains were all read from a single sample in a study of blood T cell repertoires in COVID-19. The table came from immunoSEQ multiplex PCR; TCRdb's copy has only in-frame clones and leaves some out. The sample holds 250,000 to 350,000 clones, about 93% seen once. Sample: peripheral blood. The receptors here all came from a woman in her thirties with COVID-19, enrolled during active disease.

The V and J genes are TRBV6-5 and TRBJ1-3; 7 nucleotides line up with TRBD1. Germline CDR1 is MNHEY and CDR2 is SVGAGI. The V gene end was trimmed by 6 bases and the J gene end by 0 bases; junction bases not matched to a gene: 5. The CDR3 loop spans 15 amino acids. CDR3 sequence: CASSPGQYSGNTIYF. The CDR3 nucleotides are TGTGCCAGCAGCCCGGGACAGTACTCTGGAAACACCATATATTTT.

This clone was observed a handful of times. This chain connects TRBV28 to TRBJ1-6; D is possibly TRBD1 (5 bases). V gave up 5 bases and J gave up 7 bases, with 15 bases separating them. The CDR3 spans 15 residues. Germline V gene data show CDR1 as MDHEN and CDR2 as SYDVKM. Here the CDR3 DNA reads TGTGCCAGCAGTCGTACAGGTTCTTCCAATTCACCCCTCCACTTT. Its protein product is CASSRTGSSNSPLHF.

J is TRBJ1-4 and V is TRBV2; 7 bases align to TRBD1. This CDR3 region has 13 residues. With 7 bases clipped from V and 7 bases from J, the junction kept 6 bases outside the gene matches. Germline CDR1 is SNHLY and CDR2 is FYNNEI. The DNA for the CDR3 is TGTGCCAGCAAGAGGACAGGTTCTGAAAAACTGTTTTTT. Protein product: CASKRTGSEKLFF.

J is TRBJ1-1 and V is TRBV27, with D possibly matching TRBD1 (5 bases). V lost 0 bases, J lost 3 bases, and 11 bases lay in between. Germline V gene sequence: CDR1 MNHEY, CDR2 SMNVEV (reference sequence). There are 15 residues in the CDR3. CDR3: CASSLSAGQDTEAFF. The CDR3 region has the DNA TGTGCCAGCAGTTTATCGGCAGGGCAGGACACTGAAGCTTTCTTT.

In regard to this clone: One end of the junction fails to match germline, which may point to a read error. The rearrangement links TRBV6-5 to TRBJ1-2; D perhaps matches TRBD1 (6 bases). The CDR3 length is 15 residues. Germline V gene sequence: CDR1 MNHEY, CDR2 SVGAGI. CDR3 sequence reads: CASSDSGQFGSGYTF. The CDR3 DNA follows: TGTGCCAGCAGTGACTCGGGACAATTTGGTAGCGGCTACACCTTC.